The clone carrying this TCR beta chain was seen at least ten times. What it binds is not known. These data come from a study of T-cell memory formation after mild COVID-19. The overall study: Largely, the TCR clusters proved donor specific.

Study-wide findings and caveats: Contracting CD4+ clones sat mainly in CM and EM; CD8+ in EMRA. Whether second-wave clones peaking at day 37 were SARS-CoV-2 specific went unconfirmed.

TCRdb reprocessed the 5' RACE reads with MiXCR, giving one entry per CDR3 protein. The sample contains hundreds of thousands of distinct CDR3 sequences, about 20% of which appear only once. Germline V CDR1 and CDR2: SGHTA, FQGNSA. V was pared by 5 bases and J by 9 bases, with 10 bases between. This CDR3 has 12 residues. This chain joins TRBV7-2 and TRBJ2-2; no clear D gene. Sample: PBMCs or a T cell subset sorted from them (not recorded which). The clonotype originates from an adult woman who had mild COVID-19 (a few samples of this study predate the infection). Cell type and time point are not known. The CDR3 loop is CASSPAAWELFF. The CDR3 bases are TGTGCCAGCAGCCCAGCCGCCTGGGAGCTGTTTTTT. Variable domain in full (rest from reference TRBV7-2 and TRBJ2-2): GAGVSQSPSNKVTEKGKDVELRCDPISGHTALYWYRQSLGQGLEFLIYFQGNSAPDKSGLPSDRFSAERTGGSVSTLTIQRTQQEDSAVYLCASSPAAWELFFGEGSRLTVL.